This entry lists 20 T cell receptor beta chains sequenced from one sample in a study of monozygotic twins with cystic fibrosis. The protocol was immunoSEQ multiplex PCR, while the TCRdb copy is restricted to in-frame clones and leaves out a portion. The profile shows about 32,000 clones, approximately 96% of them singletons. Sequencing input: blood. All receptors come from a girl between 2 and 10 years old with cystic fibrosis.

The V call is TRBV9, the J call TRBJ2-5; 9 bases are a match to TRBD2. Trimming took 4 bases from V and 5 from J; bases not matched to a gene: 12. The length of the CDR3 is 16 residues. Germline lookup yields CDR1 SGDLS and CDR2 YYNGEE. The CDR3 DNA follows: TGTGCCAGCAGCCCCCCCCCGCTAGCGGGAACGGAGACCCAGTACTTC. Its protein product is CASSPPPLAGTETQYF. The whole variable domain, remainder taken from reference TRBV9 and TRBJ2-5, is DSGVTQTPKHLITATGQRVTLRCSPRSGDLSVYWYQQSLDQGLQFLIQYYNGEERAKGNILERFSAQQFPDLHSELNLSSLELGDSALYFCASSPPPLAGTETQYFGPGTRLLVL.

The V call is TRBV11-3, the J call TRBJ2-1, with D unclear. Germline CDR1 is SGHNT and CDR2 is YENEEA. The CDR3 spans 14 residues. Trimming removed 4 bases from V and 9 bases from J, with 16 bases in between. CDR3 loop: CASSSRSSYGEQFF. CDR3 nucleotide sequence: TGTGCCAGCAGCTCACGTAGCTCCTACGGTGAGCAGTTCTTC.

The CDR3 DNA follows: TGCGCCAGCAGTGCGTCGGGAACCGGGGAGCTGTTTTTT. This gives the protein CASSASGTGELFF. The gene calls are TRBV10-1 and TRBJ2-2, with D perhaps matching TRBD2 (5 bases). Trimming left V 4 bases short and J 5 bases short, with 8 bases between. This CDR3 comprises 13 residues. CDR1 and CDR2 from the germline V gene are WNHNN and SYGVQD (reference sequence).

The rearrangement joins TRBV25-1 to TRBJ1-2, with D perhaps matching TRBD1 (6 bases). Trimming removed 3 bases from V and 5 bases from J, with 16 bases in between. The CDR3 extends over 15 amino acids. Germline CDR1 and CDR2: MGHDK and SYGVNS. CDR3: CASSEDFRGRYGYTF. The CDR3 coding sequence is TGTGCCAGCAGTGAGGACTTCCGGGGGCGATATGGCTACACCTTC.

V and J are TRBV6-6 and TRBJ2-7, with D tentatively TRBD1 (6 bases). Germline CDR1 and CDR2: MNHNY and SVGAGI (reference sequence). The CDR3 spans 14 residues. The V end lost 2 bases, the J end lost 5 bases, and 13 bases lay between the germline ends. CDR3 bases: TGTGCCAGCAGTTACAAGGGGGACGCACACGAGCAGTACTTC. It codes for CASSYKGDAHEQYF.

The chain recombines TRBV27 with TRBJ2-3, with 7 bases matching TRBD2. The CDR3 totals 16 residues. Germline V gene sequence: CDR1 MNHEY, CDR2 SMNVEV (reference sequence). The V gene end was trimmed by 6 bases and the J gene end by 0 bases; junction bases not matched to a gene: 9. CDR3 DNA: TGTGCCAGCAGCCCATGGATCGGGAGGAGCACAGATACGCAGTATTTT. Its protein is CASSPWIGRSTDTQYF.

The chain couples TRBV6-1 to TRBJ2-7; D is possibly TRBD2 (7 bases). The CDR3 sequence is 13 residues long. The V end lost 10 bases, the J end lost 5 bases, and 18 bases lay between the germline ends. Germline V lookup: CDR1 MNHNS, CDR2 SASEGT. The DNA of the CDR3 is TGTGCCACCCAGGGGACTATCTCGCACGAGCAGTACTTC. Translation: CATQGTISHEQYF.

This clone was seen once. The chain uses TRBV6-5 and TRBJ1-3, with D possibly matching TRBD1 (6 bases). CDR3 length: 14 amino acids. V was clipped by 8 bases and J by 4 bases, with 15 bases between them. Germline loops: CDR1 MNHEY, CDR2 SVGAGI. The CDR3 loop is CASASGTQGNTIYF. CDR3 nucleotide sequence: TGTGCCAGCGCTAGTGGGACACAAGGAAACACCATATATTTT.

V gene TRBV27 combines with J gene TRBJ2-3; 8 nucleotides agree with TRBD2. The CDR3 has 20 residues. Germline values: CDR1 MNHEY, CDR2 SMNVEV (reference sequence). With V trimmed by 4 bases and J by 2 bases, 20 bases remained unmatched. CDR3 in DNA: TGTGCCAGCAGTTCCTTATTCGGACTAGCTTTTAAGATAGACACAGATACGCAGTATTTT. Amino acid sequence: CASSSLFGLAFKIDTDTQYF.

CDR3 coding DNA: TGCGCCAGCAGCCAAGGGACACCGTTGCCTGAGCAGTTCTTC. This codes for CASSQGTPLPEQFF. V is TRBV4-1 and J is TRBJ2-1, with D perhaps matching TRBD1 (5 bases). The V end lost 1 base, the J end lost 9 bases, and 13 bases lay between the germline ends. The CDR3 is 14 amino acids. Germline V gene sequence: CDR1 MGHRA, CDR2 YSYEKL.

The chain recombines TRBV5-5 with TRBJ1-4; D uncertain. This CDR3 contains 15 residues. V lost 4 bases and J lost 0, with 10 bases in between. Germline-derived CDR1 and CDR2 are SGHKS and YYEKEE (reference sequence). Here the CDR3 reads CASSPTTATNEKLFF. The CDR3 nucleotides read TGTGCCAGCAGCCCGACAACCGCAACTAATGAAAAACTGTTTTTT.

The genes are TRBV30 and TRBJ1-1; no reliable D call. This CDR3 has 13 residues. Germline CDR1 reads GTSNPN; CDR2 reads SVGIG (reference sequence). The V gene lost 4 bases and the J gene lost 1 base, with 10 bases spanning the gap. The CDR3 is CAWNLIGNTEAFF. CDR3 sequence (DNA): TGTGCCTGGAATCTTATTGGGAACACTGAAGCTTTCTTT.

The chain has TRBV28 and TRBJ2-1; 9 nucleotides line up with TRBD2. Germline lookup yields CDR1 MDHEN and CDR2 SYDVKM. J lost 8 bases, V lost 5 bases, and 10 bases had no gene match. CDR3 size: 15 residues. In nucleotides, the CDR3 is TGTGCCAGCAGTCTCAATAGCGGGAGTGCTGATGAGCAGTTCTTC. This codes for CASSLNSGSADEQFF.

J is TRBJ1-3 and V is TRBV14; no firm D call. The CDR3 loop spans 13 amino acids. V was trimmed by 4 bases and J by 0 bases, leaving 4 bases between them. The V gene's germline CDR1 is SGHDN and CDR2 FVKESK. In DNA form, the CDR3 reads TGTGCCAGCAGCCGAGTCTCTGGAAACACCATATATTTT. This encodes CASSRVSGNTIYF.

The gene calls are TRBV4-2 and TRBJ2-2, with D unresolved. The CDR3 covers 16 residues. V lost 1 base and J 0 bases, leaving 9 bases between the germline ends. Germline CDR1 reads LGHNA; CDR2 reads YNFKEQ. This CDR3 is CASSQGVTANTGELFF. The DNA of the CDR3 is TGTGCCAGCAGCCAAGGGGTGACCGCGAACACCGGGGAGCTGTTTTTT.

V and J are TRBV30 and TRBJ1-1; possible D gene TRBD1, 6 bases. The germline CDR1 and CDR2 sequences are GTSNPN and SVGIG (reference sequence). The CDR3 has 13 amino acids. V was shortened by 1 base and J by 4 bases, with 10 bases between the two germline ends. The CDR3 DNA is TGTGCCTGGAGTGGGACAGCCCGCACTGAAGCTTTCTTT. It translates to CAWSGTARTEAFF. Full variable domain (missing parts from reference TRBV30 and TRBJ1-1): SQTIHQWPATLVQPVGSPLSLECTVEGTSNPNLYWYRQAAGRGLQLLFYSVGIGQISSEVPQNLSASRPQDRQFILSSKKLLLSDSGFYLCAWSGTARTEAFFGQGTRLTVV.

The chain is built from TRBV5-1 and TRBJ1-3, with D perhaps TRBD1 (6 bases). Germline CDR1 and CDR2: SGHRS and YFSETQ. Trimming removed 4 bases from V and 0 bases from J, with 17 bases in between. The CDR3 length is 17 residues. The CDR3 spells CASSPPLAQGSGNTIYF. In nucleotides, the CDR3 is TGCGCCAGCAGCCCACCGTTGGCACAGGGCTCTGGAAACACCATATATTTT.

The V gene is TRBV4-1, the J gene TRBJ2-6; D is undetermined. Germline V gives CDR1 MGHRA, CDR2 YSYEKL. V was clipped by 1 base and J by 4 bases, with 5 bases between them. The CDR3 runs 14 residues. CDR3 region: CASSQGPGANVLTF. The CDR3 region has the DNA TGCGCCAGCAGCCAAGGACCAGGGGCCAACGTCCTGACTTTC.

The V and J genes are TRBV28 and TRBJ2-7; D possibly matches TRBD1 or TRBD2 (5 bases each). This CDR3 has 15 amino acids. The V gene's germline CDR1 is MDHEN and CDR2 SYDVKM. V lost 6 bases to trimming and J lost 2 bases, with 17 bases between them. The CDR3 loop reads CASSPPRGRPYEQYF. The CDR3 coding sequence is TGTGCCAGCAGCCCCCCACGGGGCAGACCCTACGAGCAGTACTTC.

V gene TRBV5-1 combines with J gene TRBJ2-6; D unclear. Germline CDR1 and CDR2: SGHRS and YFSETQ. The V gene lost 0 bases and the J gene lost 2 bases, with 6 bases spanning the gap. This CDR3 has 15 residues. CDR3 in amino acids: CASSLEDAGANVLTF. The CDR3 nucleotides are TGCGCCAGCAGCTTGGAGGACGCTGGGGCCAACGTCCTGACTTTC.